The rows below give T cell receptor beta chains drawn from one sample of a study of blood T cell repertoires in COVID-19. This table comes from immunoSEQ multiplex PCR, and its TCRdb copy is limited to in-frame clones, with some not included. The repertoire holds under 300,000 clones, about 83% seen once, with more than 9% in the top ten. Sequencing was carried out using peripheral blood. All receptors derive from a man older than 75 with acute or convalescent COVID-19. CDR3s include the opening cysteine and the closing phenylalanine or tryptophan.

TRBV18,TRBJ2-3,CASSPAGITDTQYF
TRBV6-1,TRBJ1-5,CASSERAGGNQPQHF
TRBV5-5,TRBJ2-7,CASSASGTGVYEQYF
TRBV7-7,TRBJ2-2,CASSLAPGGNTGELFF
TRBV28,TRBJ1-6,CASSPGGRGSPLHF
TRBV27,TRBJ1-1,CASSLSRRAGANTEAFF
TRBV11-1,TRBJ2-7,CASRRQGISEQYF
TRBV11-3,TRBJ2-1,CASSLVGLAGGGEQFF
TRBV4-1,TRBJ1-6,CASSPEDRITYNSPLHF
TRBV27,TRBJ2-3,CASSTGTAFTDTQYF
TRBV28,TRBJ2-3,CASSVGGIASTDAQYF
TRBV10-3,TRBJ1-3,CAISRNFAIYF
TRBV7-6,TRBJ2-7,CASSLARLAGFEQYF
TRBV6-5,TRBJ1-1,CASGSSGTEAFF
TRBV7-8,TRBJ2-3,CASSPGTADTQYF
TRBV28,TRBJ2-3,CASREGTPKDTQYF
TRBV19,TRBJ2-7,CASSTSGGGDYEQYF
TRBV5-4,TRBJ2-1,CASSSGTSGYNEQFF
TRBV6-2/TRBV6-3,TRBJ1-2,CASSEPRGVYGYTF
TRBV4-2,TRBJ1-1,CASSQDQGARTVMNTEAFF
TRBV10-2,TRBJ2-7,CASRVTGSYEQYF
TRBV2,TRBJ1-1,CASTEGGFTEAFF
TRBV28,TRBJ1-2,CASSAGGGRTYTF
TRBV28,TRBJ1-6,CASRVGTGNSPLHF
TRBV27,TRBJ2-5,CASSPAGLWETQYF
TRBV3-1/TRBV3-2,TRBJ2-7,CASSPLGSFVDEQYF
TRBV11-3,TRBJ2-7,CASSLAAGFEQYF
TRBV4-1,TRBJ2-3,CASSHSNGLRATDTQYF
TRBV7-9,TRBJ2-7,CASSWGQGAVEQYF
TRBV7-3,TRBJ1-2,CASSLTGQGNYGYTF
TRBV6-5,TRBJ1-1,CASSRTVNTEAFF
TRBV7-2,TRBJ2-2,CASSPGTSGTGELFF
TRBV6-5,TRBJ2-7,CASWEAVYEQYF
TRBV3-1/TRBV3-2,TRBJ1-1,CASSQVIVSGFEAFF
TRBV2,TRBJ1-2,CASSSSQGAHGYTF
TRBV2,TRBJ2-5,CAGRTGGETQYF
TRBV27,TRBJ2-5,CASSFFWAETQYF
TRBV6-2/TRBV6-3,TRBJ2-1,CASSLPGLAGANEQFF
TRBV5-1,TRBJ1-5,CASSFSGAQPQHF
TRBV19,TRBJ1-6,CATRARGDSPLHF
TRBV6-5,TRBJ2-7,CASSATGVYEQYF
TRBV6-5,TRBJ1-5,CASSYSRNQPQHF
TRBV7-9,TRBJ1-4,CASSLGPRQTKLFF
TRBV12-3/TRBV12-4,TRBJ1-4,CASRRERGEKLFF
TRBV2,TRBJ1-2,CASSPGTGIYGYTF